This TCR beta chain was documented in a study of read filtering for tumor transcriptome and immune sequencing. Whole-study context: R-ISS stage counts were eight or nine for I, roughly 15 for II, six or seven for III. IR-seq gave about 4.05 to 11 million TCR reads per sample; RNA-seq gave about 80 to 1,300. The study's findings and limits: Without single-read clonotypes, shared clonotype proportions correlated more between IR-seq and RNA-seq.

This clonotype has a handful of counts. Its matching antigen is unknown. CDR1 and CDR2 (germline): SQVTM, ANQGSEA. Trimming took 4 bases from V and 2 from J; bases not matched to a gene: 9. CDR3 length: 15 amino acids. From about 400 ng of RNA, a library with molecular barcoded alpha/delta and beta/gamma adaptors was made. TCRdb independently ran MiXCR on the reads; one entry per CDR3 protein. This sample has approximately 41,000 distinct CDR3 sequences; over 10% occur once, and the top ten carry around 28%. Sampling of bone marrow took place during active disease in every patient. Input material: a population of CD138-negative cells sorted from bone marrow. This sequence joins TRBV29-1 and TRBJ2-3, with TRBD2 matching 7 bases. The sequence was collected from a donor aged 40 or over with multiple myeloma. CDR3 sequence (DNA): TGCAGCGTTGGAATTGGGCGGGAGAACACAGATACGCAGTATTTT. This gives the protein CSVGIGRENTDTQYF.